Listed below are T cell receptor beta chains from one sample, sequenced in a study of blood T cell repertoires in COVID-19. The table came from immunoSEQ multiplex PCR; TCRdb's copy has only in-frame clones and leaves some out. The sample contains 250,000 to 300,000 clones, over 65% of which appear only once. Material: peripheral blood. The source is a man aged 55 to 70 who had recovered from COVID-19. Both conserved end residues are part of each CDR3. The D gene is left open where the match is weak. Clone size, where shown, is once, few, many, or a class for clones that have expanded.

size: NA; J: TRBJ2-1; D: TRBD2; V: TRBV7-9; CDR3: CASSLSGRYNEQFF; DNA: TGTGCCAGCAGCTTAAGCGGGAGGTACAATGAGCAGTTCTTC
size: NA; J: TRBJ1-1; D: NA; V: TRBV6-6; CDR3: CASTLAGVGGTEAFF; DNA: TGTGCCAGCACCCTAGCGGGGGTCGGGGGGACTGAAGCTTTCTTT
size: NA; J: TRBJ1-6; D: NA; V: TRBV15; CDR3: CATSRVTGISSPLHF; DNA: TGTGCCACCAGCAGAGTAACAGGGATTAGTTCACCCCTCCACTTT
size: NA; J: TRBJ1-6; D: TRBD1; V: TRBV3-1/TRBV3-2; CDR3: CASSHGTGGGNSPLHF; DNA: TGTGCCAGCAGCCATGGGACAGGGGGCGGGAATTCACCCCTCCACTTT
size: few; J: TRBJ1-4; D: TRBD1; V: TRBV3-1/TRBV3-2; CDR3: CASSQERLAGGNEKLFF; DNA: TGTGCCAGCAGCCAAGAACGCTTGGCAGGGGGGAATGAAAAACTGTTTTTT
size: NA; J: TRBJ2-2; D: TRBD2; V: TRBV5-1; CDR3: CASSHGLAGVRTGELFF; DNA: TGCGCCAGCAGCCACGGACTAGCGGGAGTAAGGACCGGGGAGCTGTTTTTT
size: NA; J: TRBJ2-7; D: TRBD1; V: TRBV27; CDR3: CASSLRQGALRRYF; DNA: TGTGCCAGCAGTTTGAGGCAGGGGGCTCTTCGACGGTACTTC
size: few; J: TRBJ2-7; D: NA; V: TRBV18; CDR3: CASSSNSYEQYF; DNA: TGTGCCAGCTCATCAAACTCCTACGAGCAGTACTTC
size: NA; J: TRBJ2-3; D: NA; V: TRBV7-6; CDR3: CASSVGGGSDTQYF; DNA: TGTGCCAGCAGCGTTGGGGGAGGATCGGATACGCAGTATTTT
size: once; J: TRBJ2-1; D: NA; V: TRBV3-1/TRBV3-2; CDR3: CASSAGPSYNEQFF; DNA: TGTGCCAGCTCGGCGGGACCCTCCTACAATGAGCAGTTCTTC
size: once; J: TRBJ2-5; D: TRBD1; V: TRBV5-1; CDR3: CASSSETGIGETQYF; DNA: TGCGCCAGCAGCTCCGAGACAGGGATAGGCGAGACCCAGTACTTC
size: NA; J: TRBJ1-1; D: TRBD1; V: TRBV9; CDR3: CASSVEGTGLSEAFF; DNA: TGTGCCAGCAGCGTAGAGGGGACAGGGTTAAGTGAAGCTTTCTTT
size: few; J: TRBJ2-7; D: TRBD1; V: TRBV29-1; CDR3: CSVLGQGLHEQYF; DNA: TGCAGCGTTCTAGGACAGGGTCTTCACGAGCAGTACTTC
size: once; J: TRBJ2-7; D: NA; V: TRBV5-1; CDR3: CASSYGDSRGRAVEQYF; DNA: TGCGCCAGCAGCTACGGGGACAGCCGGGGGCGGGCGGTGGAGCAGTACTTC
size: NA; J: TRBJ2-7; D: NA; V: TRBV6-2/TRBV6-3; CDR3: CASSYGGPSEQYF; DNA: TGTGCCAGCAGTTATGGGGGCCCCTCCGAGCAGTACTTC
size: NA; J: TRBJ1-1; D: TRBD1; V: TRBV12-3/TRBV12-4; CDR3: CASSPGQGGEAFF; DNA: TGTGCCAGCAGCCCCGGACAGGGAGGCGAAGCTTTCTTT
size: NA; J: TRBJ1-2; D: NA; V: TRBV28; CDR3: CASSLNSWYGYTF; DNA: TGTGCCAGCAGTTTAAACAGTTGGTATGGCTACACCTTC
size: NA; J: TRBJ2-7; D: TRBD2; V: TRBV20-1; CDR3: CSASAGLAGATYEQYF; DNA: TGCAGTGCTAGTGCTGGGCTAGCGGGGGCAACCTACGAGCAGTACTTC
size: NA; J: TRBJ1-5; D: NA; V: TRBV19; CDR3: CASRSTGEGRDNQPQHF; DNA: TGTGCCAGTAGATCGACGGGGGAGGGGAGGGACAATCAGCCCCAGCATTTT
size: NA; J: TRBJ2-7; D: TRBD1; V: TRBV28; CDR3: CASTTGVPYEQYF; DNA: TGTGCCAGCACAACAGGGGTCCCCTACGAGCAGTACTTC
size: NA; J: TRBJ1-5; D: NA; V: TRBV19; CDR3: CASRRALQGVNQPQHF; DNA: TGTGCCAGTAGGCGAGCCCTACAGGGAGTCAATCAGCCCCAGCATTTT
size: once; J: TRBJ1-4; D: TRBD1; V: TRBV5-1; CDR3: CASSLGTGNEKLFF; DNA: TGCGCCAGCAGCTTGGGGACAGGGAATGAAAAACTGTTTTTT
size: NA; J: TRBJ1-5; D: NA; V: TRBV10-2; CDR3: CASSDRVNNQPQHF; DNA: TGCGCCAGCAGTGACAGGGTAAACAATCAGCCCCAGCATTTT
size: NA; J: TRBJ2-1; D: TRBD2; V: TRBV6-6; CDR3: CASRRATGLAGGSSYNEQFF; DNA: TGTGCCAGCCGTCGAGCGACGGGACTAGCGGGAGGTTCCTCCTACAATGAGCAGTTCTTC
size: NA; J: TRBJ2-1; D: TRBD2; V: TRBV5-1; CDR3: CASKTSGGPSSYNEQFF; DNA: TGCGCCAGCAAGACTAGCGGGGGGCCGAGCTCCTACAATGAGCAGTTCTTC